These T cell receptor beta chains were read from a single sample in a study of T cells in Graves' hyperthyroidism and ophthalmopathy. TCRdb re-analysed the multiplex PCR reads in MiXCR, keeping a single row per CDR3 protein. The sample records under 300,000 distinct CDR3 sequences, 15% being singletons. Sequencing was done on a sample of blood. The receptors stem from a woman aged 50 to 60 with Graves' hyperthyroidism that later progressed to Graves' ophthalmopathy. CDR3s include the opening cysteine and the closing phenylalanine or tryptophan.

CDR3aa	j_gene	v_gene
CAISNSEGDTQYF	TRBJ2-3	TRBV10-2
CSASPGGGSSYEQYF	TRBJ2-7	TRBV20-1
CASSTDTEAFF	TRBJ1-1	TRBV27
CSARDGLGRENYGYTF	TRBJ1-2	TRBV20-1
CASSIFGDQPQHF	TRBJ1-5	TRBV19
CSASTDISGNTIYF	TRBJ1-3	TRBV20-1
CASSLFPDTQYF	TRBJ2-3	TRBV12-3/TRBV12-4
CSAIGSRVKAYEQYF	TRBJ2-7	TRBV20-1
CASSIDIGDGGNIQYF	TRBJ2-4	TRBV19
CASSIGTGVRQPQHF	TRBJ1-5	TRBV19
CASSFDRGRVSTEAFF	TRBJ1-1	TRBV11-2
CASSLAFGRLYEQYF	TRBJ2-7	TRBV7-8
CASSLVEQRVQYF	TRBJ2-3	TRBV5-1
CASSAISGTGGNEQYF	TRBJ2-7	TRBV27
CASSIVWQARVTEAFF	TRBJ1-1	TRBV19
CASSPWGQGSTEAFF	TRBJ1-1	TRBV19
CASSQGTGGEKLFF	TRBJ1-4	TRBV3-1
CASSPLYQETQYF	TRBJ2-5	TRBV18
CASSLGGLSYF	TRBJ2-3	TRBV28
CASSPQGTSDTDTQYF	TRBJ2-3	TRBV27
CASSETSGFTNEQFF	TRBJ2-1	TRBV28
CASSSDRGNTGELFF	TRBJ2-2	TRBV18
CSVLPPGQNGYTF	TRBJ1-2	TRBV29-1
CATSDISGVSYNEQFF	TRBJ2-1	TRBV24-1
CASSLADEGQPQHF	TRBJ1-5	TRBV28
CASSQGAPYTDTQYF	TRBJ2-3	TRBV4-2
CSASEGGIEDTEAFF	TRBJ1-1	TRBV20-1
CASSLLSGTQYNEQFF	TRBJ2-1	TRBV11-1
CASSFPGQGGSYEQYF	TRBJ2-7	TRBV18
CASSNWEGETQYF	TRBJ2-5	TRBV5-6
CASSRDDWNHHF	TRBJ1-5	TRBV2
CASSLVWVDSYNEQFF	TRBJ2-1	TRBV7-9
CSVTHRGQETQYF	TRBJ2-5	TRBV29-1
CASSRGKTDNEQFF	TRBJ2-1	TRBV5-6
CASSVGTSNIQYF	TRBJ2-4	TRBV9
CASSLHGDDSDF	TRBJ1-6	TRBV28
CASSHFVSGNLYNEQFF	TRBJ2-1	TRBV5-5
CASLEDRGVRGNQPQHF	TRBJ1-5	TRBV28
CASSLRGVSSTDTQYF	TRBJ2-3	TRBV5-1
CASSSPGDEQFF	TRBJ2-1	TRBV7-9
CASSLLGLLISLDNQPQHF	TRBJ1-5	TRBV28
CASSLVAGESGTQYF	TRBJ2-5	TRBV7-6
CASRAHSTSAKETQYF	TRBJ2-5	TRBV6-1
CSARDGVPASGYHSFGTDTQYF	TRBJ2-3	TRBV20-1
CASSLDSLNTIYF	TRBJ1-3	TRBV11-2
CSVDFSRETQYF	TRBJ2-5	TRBV29-1
CASSPRQTYDYGYTF	TRBJ1-2	TRBV27
CAISEPLWNEQFF	TRBJ2-1	TRBV10-3
CSARDYPSVNEQFF	TRBJ2-1	TRBV20-1
CASSLNRGNTGELFF	TRBJ2-2	TRBV3-1
CASSPTRASKNNEQFF	TRBJ2-1	TRBV18